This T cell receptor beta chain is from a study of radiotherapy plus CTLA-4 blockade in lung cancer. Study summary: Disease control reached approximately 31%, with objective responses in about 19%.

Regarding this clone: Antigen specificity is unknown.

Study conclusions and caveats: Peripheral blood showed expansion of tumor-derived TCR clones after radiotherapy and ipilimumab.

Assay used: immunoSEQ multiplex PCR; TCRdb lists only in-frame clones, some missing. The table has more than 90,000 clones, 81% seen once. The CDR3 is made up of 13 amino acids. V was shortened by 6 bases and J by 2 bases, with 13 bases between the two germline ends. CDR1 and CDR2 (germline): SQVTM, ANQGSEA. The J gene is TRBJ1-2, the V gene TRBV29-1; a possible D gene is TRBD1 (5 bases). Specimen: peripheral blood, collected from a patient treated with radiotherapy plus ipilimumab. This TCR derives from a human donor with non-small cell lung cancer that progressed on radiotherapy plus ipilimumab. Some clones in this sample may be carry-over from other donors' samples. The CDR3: CSVPVGGNYGYTF. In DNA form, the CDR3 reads TGCAGCGTCCCTGTGGGGGGGAACTATGGCTACACCTTC.